The 5 T cell receptor beta chains reported below all come from one sample, sequenced in a study of shared clonotypes between healthy human individuals. Method: immunoSEQ multiplex PCR; TCRdb's copy keeps in-frame clones and lacks some. The data show about 600,000 clones, with roughly 97% seen just once and 0.045% to 0.06% held by the top ten. Sequenced material: naive CD4+ T cells sorted from blood. Subset reported: CD45RA+ positively selected. Source of these receptors: a woman in her 30s in good health.

V usage is TRBV4-2 and J usage is TRBJ2-2; D possibly corresponds to TRBD1 (5 bases). The CDR3 extends over 14 amino acids. Trimming took 5 bases from V and 4 from J, leaving 11 bases between them. Germline lookup yields CDR1 LGHNA and CDR2 YNFKEQ. The DNA for the CDR3 is TGTGCCAGCAGCTTGGCTGGGGCCACCGGGGAGCTGTTTTTT. This gives the protein CASSLAGATGELFF.

This clone turned up a few times. Other DNA sequences in the sample encode the same CDR3. The chain combines TRBV5-1 with TRBJ2-5; D unresolved. The CDR3 loop spans 11 amino acids. Trimming took 3 bases from V and 2 from J, leaving 2 bases between them. From germline, CDR1 is SGHRS and CDR2 YFSETQ. This CDR3 reads CASSSQETQYF. For the CDR3, the DNA is TGCGCCAGCAGCTCTCAAGAGACCCAGTACTTC.

J is TRBJ2-4 and V is TRBV2; D remains unclear. The CDR3 has 14 residues. The V gene lost 3 bases and the J gene lost 2 bases, with 8 bases spanning the gap. Germline lookup yields CDR1 SNHLY and CDR2 FYNNEI. Written as DNA, the CDR3 is TGTGCCAGCAGTGAGACCTTCACCAAAAACATTCAGTACTTC. The encoded protein is CASSETFTKNIQYF.

V gene TRBV2 combines with J gene TRBJ1-1; a possible D gene is TRBD1 (5 bases). The CDR3 covers 12 residues. The germline V and J ends were trimmed by 10 bases and 5 bases, with 14 bases remaining between them. Looked up from germline, CDR1 is SNHLY and CDR2 is FYNNEI. The CDR3 DNA reads as TGTGCCACGTCGGGGGATCATACTGAAGCTTTCTTT. It yields the protein CATSGDHTEAFF.

This rearrangement joins TRBV5-1 to TRBJ2-1; no clear D gene. V was trimmed by 4 bases and J by 4 bases, leaving 12 bases between them. Germline-derived CDR1 and CDR2 are SGHRS and YFSETQ. The CDR3 is made up of 14 amino acids. The CDR3 DNA reads TGCGCCAGCAGCCCGGACCTCCTATACAATGAGCAGTTCTTC. Translating gives CASSPDLLYNEQFF.